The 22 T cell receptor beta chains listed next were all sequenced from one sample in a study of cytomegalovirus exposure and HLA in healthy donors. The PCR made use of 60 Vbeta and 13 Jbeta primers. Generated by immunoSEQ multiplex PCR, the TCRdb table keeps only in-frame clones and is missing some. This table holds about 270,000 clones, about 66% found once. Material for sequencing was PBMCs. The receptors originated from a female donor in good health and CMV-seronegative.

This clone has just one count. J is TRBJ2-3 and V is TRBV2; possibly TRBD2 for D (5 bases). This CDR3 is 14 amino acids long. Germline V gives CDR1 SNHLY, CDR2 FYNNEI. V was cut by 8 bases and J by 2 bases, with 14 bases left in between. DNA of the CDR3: TGTGCCAGCCCCCGGACTTCAAACACAGATACGCAGTATTTT. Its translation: CASPRTSNTDTQYF.

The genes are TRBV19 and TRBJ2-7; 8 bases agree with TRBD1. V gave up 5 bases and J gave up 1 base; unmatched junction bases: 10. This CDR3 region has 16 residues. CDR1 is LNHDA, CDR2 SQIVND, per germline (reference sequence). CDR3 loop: CASSRRPDRGSYEQYF. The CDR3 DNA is TGTGCCAGTAGTCGCCGCCCCGACAGGGGTTCCTACGAGCAGTACTTC.

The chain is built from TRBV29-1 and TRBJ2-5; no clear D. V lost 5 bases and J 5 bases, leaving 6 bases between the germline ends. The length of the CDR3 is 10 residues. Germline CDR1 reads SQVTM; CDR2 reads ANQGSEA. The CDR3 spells CSVIVETQYF. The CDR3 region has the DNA TGCAGCGTTATAGTGGAGACCCAGTACTTC.

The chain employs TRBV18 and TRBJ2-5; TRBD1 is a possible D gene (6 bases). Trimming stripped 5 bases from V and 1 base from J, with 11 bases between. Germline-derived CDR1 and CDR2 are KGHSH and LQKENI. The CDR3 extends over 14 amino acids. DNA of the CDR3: TGTGCCAGCTCATCCGACAGGACCCAAGAGACCCAGTACTTC. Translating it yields CASSSDRTQETQYF.

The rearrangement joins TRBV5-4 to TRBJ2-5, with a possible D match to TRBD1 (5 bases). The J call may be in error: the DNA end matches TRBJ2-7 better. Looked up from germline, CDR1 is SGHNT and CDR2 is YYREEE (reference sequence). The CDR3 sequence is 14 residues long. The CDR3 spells CASTNRGQGYEQYF. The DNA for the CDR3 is TGTGCCAGCACGAACCGTGGGCAGGGTTACGAGCAGTACTTC.

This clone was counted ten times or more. CDR3 loop: CASSWAHNEQFF. CDR3 DNA sequence: TGCGCCAGCAGTTGGGCCCATAATGAGCAGTTCTTC. This sequence joins TRBV10-2 and TRBJ2-1, with D unresolved. Germline CDR1 WSHSY, CDR2 SAAADI. The CDR3 totals 12 residues. V was cut by 5 bases and J by 7 bases, with 9 bases left in between.

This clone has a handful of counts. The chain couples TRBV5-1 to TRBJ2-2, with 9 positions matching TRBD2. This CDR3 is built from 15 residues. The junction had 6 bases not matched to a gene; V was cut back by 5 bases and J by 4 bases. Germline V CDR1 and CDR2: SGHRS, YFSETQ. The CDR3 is CASSAGGPGTGELFF. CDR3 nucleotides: TGCGCCAGCAGTGCGGGAGGGCCGGGCACCGGGGAGCTGTTTTTT.

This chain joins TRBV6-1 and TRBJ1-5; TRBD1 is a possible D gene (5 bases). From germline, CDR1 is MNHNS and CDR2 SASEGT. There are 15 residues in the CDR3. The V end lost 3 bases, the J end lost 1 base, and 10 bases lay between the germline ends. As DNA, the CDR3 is TGTGCCAGCAGTGAGGGCAGGGTGAGCAATCAGCCCCAGCATTTT. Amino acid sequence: CASSEGRVSNQPQHF.

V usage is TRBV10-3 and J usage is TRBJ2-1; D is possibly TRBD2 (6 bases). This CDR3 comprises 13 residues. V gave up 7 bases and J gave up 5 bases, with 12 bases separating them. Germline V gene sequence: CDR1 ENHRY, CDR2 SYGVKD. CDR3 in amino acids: CAITKTRDNEQFF. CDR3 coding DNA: TGTGCCATCACGAAGACTAGGGACAATGAGCAGTTCTTC.

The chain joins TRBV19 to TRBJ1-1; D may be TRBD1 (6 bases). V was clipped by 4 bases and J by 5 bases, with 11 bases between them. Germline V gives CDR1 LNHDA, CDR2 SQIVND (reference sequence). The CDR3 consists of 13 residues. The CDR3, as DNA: TGTGCCAGTAGTAGGCTACAGGGAACTGAAGCTTTCTTT. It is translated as CASSRLQGTEAFF.

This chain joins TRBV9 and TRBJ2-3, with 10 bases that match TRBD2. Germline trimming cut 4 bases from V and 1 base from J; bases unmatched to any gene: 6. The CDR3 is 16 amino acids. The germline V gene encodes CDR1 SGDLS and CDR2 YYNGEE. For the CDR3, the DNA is TGTGCCAGCAGCTTTCCTGGGACTAGCGGCACAGATACGCAGTATTTT. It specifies CASSFPGTSGTDTQYF.

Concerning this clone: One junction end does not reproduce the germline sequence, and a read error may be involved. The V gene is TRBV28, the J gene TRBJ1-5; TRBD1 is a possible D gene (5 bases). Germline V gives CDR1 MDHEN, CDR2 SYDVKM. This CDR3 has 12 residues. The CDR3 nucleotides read TGTGCCAGCAGCCAGAGTGGGCCATGGGGCAATTTT. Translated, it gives CASSQSGPWGNF.

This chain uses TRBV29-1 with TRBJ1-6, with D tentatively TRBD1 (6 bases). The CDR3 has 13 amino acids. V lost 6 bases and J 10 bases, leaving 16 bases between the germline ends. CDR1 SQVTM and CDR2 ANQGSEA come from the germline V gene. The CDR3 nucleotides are TGCAGCGTCCTCTCCGGGACAAACTCACCCCTCCACTTT. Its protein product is CSVLSGTNSPLHF.

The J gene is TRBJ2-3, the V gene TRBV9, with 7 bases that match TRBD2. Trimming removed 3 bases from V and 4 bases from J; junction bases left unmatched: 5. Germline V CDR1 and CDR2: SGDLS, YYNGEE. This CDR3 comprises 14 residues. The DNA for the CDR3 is TGTGCCAGCAGCGCCCGGACTAGTTCAGATACGCAGTATTTT. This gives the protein CASSARTSSDTQYF.

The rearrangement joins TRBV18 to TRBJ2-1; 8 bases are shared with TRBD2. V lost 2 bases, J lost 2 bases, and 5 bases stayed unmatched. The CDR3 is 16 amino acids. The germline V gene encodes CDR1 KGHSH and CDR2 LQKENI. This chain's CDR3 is CASSPVGLGTYNEQFF. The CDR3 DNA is TGTGCCAGCTCACCAGTGGGACTAGGGACCTACAATGAGCAGTTCTTC.

Here the CDR3 reads CASSLRATNEKLFF. In DNA, the CDR3 is TGTGCCAGCAGTCTCAGGGCAACTAATGAAAAACTGTTTTTT. V is TRBV5-6 and J is TRBJ1-4, with D possibly TRBD1 on 5 matching bases. This CDR3 spans 14 amino acids. The germline V gene has CDR1 SGHDT and CDR2 YYEEEE. The ends were cut back, 5 bases at V and 0 bases at J, with 8 bases in the middle.

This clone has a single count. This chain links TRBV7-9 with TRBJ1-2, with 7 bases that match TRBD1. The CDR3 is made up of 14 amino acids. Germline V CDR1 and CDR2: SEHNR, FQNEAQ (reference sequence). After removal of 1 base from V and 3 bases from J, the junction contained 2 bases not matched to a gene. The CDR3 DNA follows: TGTGCCAGCAGCTTAGGACAGGGTCACTATGGCTACACCTTC. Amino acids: CASSLGQGHYGYTF. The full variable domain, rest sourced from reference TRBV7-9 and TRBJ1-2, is DTGVSQNPRHKITKRGQNVTFRCDPISEHNRLYWYRQTLGQGPEFLTYFQNEAQLEKSRLLSDRFSAERPKGSFSTLEIQRTEQGDSAMYLCASSLGQGHYGYTFGSGTRLTVV.

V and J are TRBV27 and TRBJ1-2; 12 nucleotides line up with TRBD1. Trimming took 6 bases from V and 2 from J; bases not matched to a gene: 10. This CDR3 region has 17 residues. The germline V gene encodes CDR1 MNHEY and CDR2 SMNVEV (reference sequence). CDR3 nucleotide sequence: TGTGCCAGCAGGCCTCCGGGACAGGGGGCCCGGAACTATGGCTACACCTTC. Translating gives CASRPPGQGARNYGYTF.

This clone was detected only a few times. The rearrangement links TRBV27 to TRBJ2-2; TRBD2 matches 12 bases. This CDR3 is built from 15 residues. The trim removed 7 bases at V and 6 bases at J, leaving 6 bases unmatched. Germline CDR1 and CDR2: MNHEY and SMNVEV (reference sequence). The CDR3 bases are TGTGCCAGCAAGCCGACTAGCGGGAGCTCCGGGGAGCTGTTTTTT. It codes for CASKPTSGSSGELFF.

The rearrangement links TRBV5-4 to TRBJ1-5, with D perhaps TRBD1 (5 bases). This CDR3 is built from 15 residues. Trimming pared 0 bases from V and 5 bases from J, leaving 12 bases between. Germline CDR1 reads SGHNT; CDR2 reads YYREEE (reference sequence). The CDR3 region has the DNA TGTGCCAGCAGCTTGGGGGGACTCAGGGATCAGCCCCAGCATTTT. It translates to CASSLGGLRDQPQHF.

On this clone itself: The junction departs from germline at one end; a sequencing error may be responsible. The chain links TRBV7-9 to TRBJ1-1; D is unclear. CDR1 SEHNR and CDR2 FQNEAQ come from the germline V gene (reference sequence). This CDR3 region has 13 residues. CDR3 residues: CSSSDTRANEAFF. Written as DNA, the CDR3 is TGTTCCAGCAGTGATACGCGGGCCAATGAAGCTTTCTTT.

The chain's CDR3 is CASSEQGRTEAFF. The CDR3 nucleotides are TGTGCCAGCAGTGAACAGGGTCGGACTGAAGCTTTCTTT. The chain has TRBV27 and TRBJ1-1; a possible D gene is TRBD1 (6 bases). Germline CDR1 and CDR2: MNHEY and SMNVEV (reference sequence). The CDR3 has 13 residues. Trimming took 5 bases from V and 5 from J, leaving 12 bases between them.